This TCR beta chain was sequenced in a study of cytotoxic CD8 clonotypes in ibrutinib-treated CLL. The V and J ends lost 3 bases and 0 bases respectively, with 5 bases between them. In germline, CDR1 is WSHSY, CDR2 SAAADI. The CDR3 is made up of 13 amino acids. Measured with immunoSEQ multiplex PCR; TCRdb has only the in-frame clones, and not every one. The sample has 250,000 or so clones, around three quarters seen once. The chain carries TRBV10-2 and TRBJ1-2; D not resolved. The receptor was isolated from a human donor with chronic lymphocytic leukemia. Source: PBMCs, taken after 24 months of ibrutinib treatment. In nucleotides, the CDR3 is TGCGCCAGCAGTGATGGCACTAACTATGGCTACACCTTC. Protein sequence: CASSDGTNYGYTF.